A single sample is the source of the 11 T cell receptor beta chains below, sequenced in a study of CD8 T cells in Susac syndrome. Reverse transcription of 0.5 to 1 ug RNA was performed with random hexamers. TCRdb re-derived calls from the immunoSEQ multiplex PCR reads in MiXCR, one entry per CDR3 protein. The sample lists 95,000 to 150,000 distinct CDR3 sequences, approximately 96% occurring once. Input material: CD8+ T cells from PBMCs. These receptor sequences come from a human donor with Susac syndrome.

This clonotype was picked up one time. This rearrangement joins TRBV24-1 to TRBJ1-1; 10 nucleotides align to TRBD1. The CDR3 length is 18 residues. Germline CDR1 and CDR2: KGHDR and SFDVKD. J was trimmed by 1 base and V by 4 bases; bases with no gene match: 11. The CDR3 nucleotides are TGTGCCACCAGTGAAATCCGGGACAGGGGTGAGAGGAACACTGAAGCTTTCTTT. It yields the protein CATSEIRDRGERNTEAFF.

The V call is TRBV28, the J call TRBJ2-7; 8 bases align to TRBD1. The CDR3 runs 15 residues. J gave up 0 bases and V 5 bases, and 6 bases lay outside the gene matches. Germline loops: CDR1 MDHEN, CDR2 SYDVKM. The CDR3 sequence: CASSPTGGSSYEQYF. DNA of the CDR3: TGTGCCAGCAGTCCAACAGGGGGGAGCTCCTACGAGCAGTACTTC. The full variable domain, with the rest looked up from reference TRBV28 and TRBJ2-7, is DVKVTQSSRYLVKRTGEKVFLECVQDMDHENMFWYRQDPGLGLRLIYFSYDVKMKEKGDIPEGYSVSREKKERFSLILESASTNQTSMYLCASSPTGGSSYEQYFGPGTRLTVT.

V gene TRBV14 combines with J gene TRBJ2-7; 7 bases map to TRBD1. Germline values: CDR1 SGHDN, CDR2 FVKESK. The CDR3 loop spans 15 amino acids. The J segment lost 0 bases and the V segment lost 5 bases, leaving 7 bases of the junction unmatched. The CDR3 DNA reads as TGTGCCAGCAGCTACCGACAGGGAAGCTCCTACGAGCAGTACTTC. Protein sequence: CASSYRQGSSYEQYF.

The V gene is TRBV29-1, the J gene TRBJ2-3, with a tentative D call TRBD1 (6 bases). V shed 7 bases and J shed 2 bases, with 16 bases lying between them. Looked up from germline, CDR1 is SQVTM and CDR2 is ANQGSEA. This CDR3 is 14 amino acids long. The CDR3 reads CSGQMDSHTDTQYF. CDR3 nucleotide sequence: TGCAGCGGACAAATGGACAGCCACACAGATACGCAGTATTTT.

J is TRBJ2-2 and V is TRBV11-2; D may correspond to TRBD1 or TRBD2 (7 bases each). Germline V CDR1 and CDR2: SGHAT, FQNNGV. The CDR3 consists of 16 residues. V lost 5 bases to trimming and J lost 0 bases, with 13 bases between them. CDR3 DNA sequence: TGTGCCAGCAGCCCAGGGGGGGATACGAACACCGGGGAGCTGTTTTTT. Translated: CASSPGGDTNTGELFF.

The J gene is TRBJ2-7, the V gene TRBV6-5; 10 bases agree with TRBD1. The CDR3 length is 15 residues. V lost 2 bases, J lost 2 bases, and 3 bases stayed unmatched. The germline V gene has CDR1 MNHEY and CDR2 SVGAGI. The CDR3 DNA reads TGTGCCAGCAGTTACCGAGGACAGGGGGCCTACGAGCAGTACTTC. Translating gives CASSYRGQGAYEQYF.

The chain has TRBV6-5 and TRBJ2-1, with D perhaps TRBD1 (6 bases). CDR1 MNHEY and CDR2 SVGAGI come from the germline V gene. The V and J ends lost 7 bases and 5 bases respectively, with 9 bases between them. This CDR3 is 12 amino acids long. CDR3: CASKGTNNEQFF. As DNA, the CDR3 is TGTGCCAGCAAGGGGACAAACAATGAGCAGTTCTTC.

The chain is built from TRBV4-1 and TRBJ1-5; D gene unclear. This CDR3 contains 15 residues. Deletions cut 0 bases from V and 8 bases from J, with 14 bases between. CDR1 and CDR2 (germline): MGHRA, YSYEKL. In nucleotides, the CDR3 is TGCGCCAGCAGCCAAGAGGGAGAGATTGGGGAGCCCCAGCATTTT. Translation gives CASSQEGEIGEPQHF.

The rearrangement joins TRBV12-3 or TRBV12-4 to TRBJ2-7, with a weak D call TRBD2 (5 bases). The CDR3 totals 14 residues. The V end was cut by 6 bases, the J end by 3 bases, with 15 bases between. CDR3 loop: CASSLVLADYEQYF. CDR3 coding DNA: TGTGCCAGCAGCCTTGTCCTAGCAGACTACGAGCAGTACTTC.

The V gene is TRBV15, the J gene TRBJ2-3; D uncertain. The CDR3 is 17 residues long. Germline loops: CDR1 LNHNV, CDR2 YYDKDF (reference sequence). V shed 1 base and J shed 3 bases, with 17 bases lying between them. The CDR3 is CATSRGVGERVTDTQYF. The CDR3, as DNA: TGTGCCACCAGCAGAGGGGTTGGGGAACGGGTTACAGATACGCAGTATTTT.

The V gene is TRBV4-1, the J gene TRBJ2-2; 8 nucleotides line up with TRBD2. The germline V gene has CDR1 MGHRA and CDR2 YSYEKL. The length of the CDR3 is 18 residues. V trimming: 4 bases; J trimming: 5 bases; junction bases outside the gene matches: 15. The DNA for the CDR3 is TGCGCCAGCAGCCCTATCCCGGGGCAGCGGGAGAGGACCGGGGAGCTGTTTTTT. It translates to CASSPIPGQRERTGELFF.